This entry concerns a single T cell receptor (beta chain). Its antigen remains undetermined. No clone much larger than this one lies a single base away; base qualities are absent. The source of the sample is a study of blood T cell repertoires in COVID-19 (dated by TCRdb to the early 2020s). Background for the entire study: The collaborator samples originated in the United States, Italy and Spain and spanned the acute and convalescent phases of COVID-19. Samples came from the ongoing ImmuneRACE study (first 160 participants) plus 1,254 subjects from 6 global collaborators. The dataset comprised deeply sampled blood TCRbeta repertoires from subjects exposed to, actively infected with, or recovered from COVID-19. A de-identified subject ID, COVID-19 status, age in years and sex were almost always included in the sample metadata. A freely available public database, intended as a resource for researchers studying the immune response to SARS-CoV-2, is where the repertoires were released. Where available, HLA class I and class II types were taken from metadata supplied by the sample provider and were not determined by assay-based typing. The prospective study material was composed of cDNA or gDNA derived from T cells, B-cell-depleted T cells, or PBMCs.

The collaborating institutions used their own protocols to collect whole blood in K2EDTA tubes. For TCRbeta analysis, collaborators shipped samples as frozen whole blood, isolated PBMCs, or DNA extracted from either of those sample types. Taken from the germline V gene, the CDR1 and CDR2 loops are MGHRA and YSYEKL. Trimming takes 4 bases from V and 0 bases from J, and the germline ends sit 8 bases apart. The CDR3 contains 14 residues, cysteine and phenylalanine counted. Only the CDR3 portion is preserved as DNA: 42 bases, with reading frame beginning at the first base. TCRbeta CDR3 regions were amplified from genomic DNA by means of the immunoSEQ Assay, a bias-controlled multiplex PCR. On the study's bioinformatics: The number of nucleated cells in each sample was estimated by amplification of reference gene primers within the assay. Sequence reads were collapsed and filtered to measure the absolute abundance of every unique TCRbeta CDR3 rearrangement. For each sample, productive Simpson clonality was calculated as the square root of Simpson's diversity index over productive rearrangements. In its TCRdb copy, this immuneACCESS table keeps in-frame sequences only and misses some clones. Where compared with another copy, unresolved V genes explain less than half of these, and the others have no known cause. V and J calls and clone size are those listed in that table; D and trimming were worked out from the DNA. In this sample the table shows about 400,000 clones, 86% of which occur a single time. The ten largest account for approximately 1.5% of the sample.

The full study reports these points: The quantity of clinical and demographic metadata differed by source and by participant and was supplied without curation.

The sequence was collected from a woman aged 25 to 39 with active or convalescent COVID-19. This chain is built from TRBV4-1 and TRBJ2-3; no confident D gene assignment can be made. Input material: peripheral blood. In nucleotides, the sequence is TGCGCCAGCAGCCTTAGCACTAGCACAGATACGCAGTATTTT. Its translation is CASSLSTSTDTQYF.